This T cell receptor beta chain was sequenced for a study of cytomegalovirus exposure and HLA in healthy donors. Study results and limitations: Reportedly, HLA-A and HLA-B alleles of most subjects were accurately predicted from TCR beta. Among TCR beta chains, those listed as cytomegalovirus-associated numbered about 150.

It was with 60 Vbeta and 13 Jbeta primers that the PCR ran. Data came from immunoSEQ multiplex PCR; TCRdb stores just in-frame clones and leaves some out. The sample lists approximately 120,000 clones, approximately 10% seen once, with 3.5% to 5% in the top ten. This clone has more than one count but fewer than ten. No antigen is known for it. This CDR3 region has 17 residues. Per germline, CDR1 SGHNT and CDR2 YYREEE (reference sequence). V was pared by 4 bases and J by 0 bases, with 7 bases of the junction left unmatched. The TCR originated in a woman aged 18-30 years in good health and CMV-seropositive. Sequencing input: PBMCs. This chain connects TRBV5-4 to TRBJ2-6; 7 bases are shared with TRBD1. This chain's CDR3 is CASSPYEGASGANVLTF. CDR3 sequence (DNA): TGTGCCAGCAGCCCCTACGAGGGGGCCTCTGGGGCCAACGTCCTGACTTTC.